This TCR beta chain came from a study of blood T cell repertoires in COVID-19. The method was immunoSEQ multiplex PCR; TCRdb's version includes in-frame clones alone and lacks a portion of them. The repertoire holds roughly 200,000 clones, with about 83% as singletons. V lost 5 bases and J lost 6; bases outside the gene matches: 7. CDR1 is SGHNT, CDR2 YYREEE, per germline (reference sequence). This CDR3 is 15 amino acids long. The sequence was collected from a woman in her 30s who had been exposed to COVID-19. V usage is TRBV5-4 and J usage is TRBJ2-7; 14 nucleotides agree with TRBD2. Sequences were obtained from PBMCs or T cells enriched from blood (not recorded which). CDR3 in DNA: TGTGCCAGCAGGGAACCGGGACTAGCGGGGGTCGAGCAGTACTTC. This translates into CASREPGLAGVEQYF.